In its sample, the clone carrying this T cell receptor beta chain was seen many times. As yet, its antigen is unknown. Germline CDR1 is SEHNR and CDR2 is FQNEAQ (reference sequence). The V end was cut by 4 bases, the J end by 0 bases, with 10 bases between. The CDR3 sequence is 14 residues long. This record comes from a study of T-cell reconstitution after alpha-beta-depleted transplantation in children. Study-wide results and limits: The authors attributed T-cell counts and diversity one year after transplant mostly to newly produced T cells.

Unique molecular identifiers were incorporated when the TCRbeta library was constructed. TCRdb re-called the PCR reads with MiXCR, one entry per CDR3 protein. Counted here are 200,000 or so distinct CDR3 sequences, 6.6% occurring once; the ten biggest clones make up 4.5% to 6.5%. V and J are TRBV7-9 and TRBJ2-7; D gene uncertain. The clonotype originates from a boy aged 2 to 10 with acute lymphoblastic leukemia, due to receive a stem cell transplant. Material: PBMCs, obtained before TCRalphabeta/CD19-depleted stem cell transplant. The CDR3 DNA is TGTGCCAGCAGCTCTCCGGCCAGCTCCTACGAGCAGTACTTC. Amino acids: CASSSPASSYEQYF.